The TCR beta chain described here comes from a study of T cell repertoires in cytomegalovirus infection. For the study at large: TCR beta signatures that were public indicated CMV infection and matching HLA type.

TCRdb recomputed calls from the reads with MiXCR, one row per CDR3 protein. The sample records roughly 310,000 distinct CDR3 sequences, roughly 16% being singletons. Findings of the study overall: Carriage of CMV together with the relevant HLA was identifiable through cumulative public TCR beta family frequency. Predominance within the ex vivo response was attributable to HLA-C-restricted CMV-specific TCR beta clonotypes.

In the case of this clonotype: What it binds is not known.

Trimming pared 5 bases from V and 2 bases from J, leaving 14 bases between. This CDR3 spans 14 amino acids. In germline, CDR1 is SGHDT, CDR2 YYEEEE. The receptor was derived from a human donor in good health (CMV status not recorded). Some clones in this sample may be carry-over from other donors' samples. The rearrangement joins TRBV5-6 to TRBJ2-7; possibly TRBD1 or TRBD2 for D (5 bases each). Material for sequencing was PBMCs. The CDR3 is CASSMTGPTYEQYF. CDR3 in DNA: TGTGCCAGCAGTATGACGGGGCCTACCTACGAGCAGTACTTC.